Presented here are 17 T cell receptor beta chains from one specimen sequenced in a study of identical twins. MiXCR, run by TCRdb on the 5' RACE reads, gives a single entry per CDR3 protein. The sample holds around 550,000 distinct CDR3 sequences, roughly 15% seen once. These same records also appear under a second study, on yellow fever vaccine responses in identical twins.

Sequencing used CD4+ T cells sorted from blood. The receptors originated from a woman aged 18-29 years in good health.

The chain combines TRBV29-1 with TRBJ2-5; 8 bases are a match to TRBD2. The CDR3 loop spans 13 amino acids. With 1 base clipped from V and 3 bases from J, the junction kept 1 base outside the gene matches. Germline V gives CDR1 SQVTM, CDR2 ANQGSEA. CDR3 amino acids: CSVEVRGEETQYF. In DNA form, the CDR3 reads TGCAGCGTTGAAGTGCGGGGGGAAGAGACCCAGTACTTC.

The chain joins TRBV27 to TRBJ2-6; D gene uncertain. CDR3 length equals 16 residues. Trimming shortened V by 6 bases and J by 4 bases, and 16 bases separated the two germline ends. Looked up from germline, CDR1 is MNHEY and CDR2 is SMNVEV (reference sequence). CDR3: CASSSSYGSGANVLTF. The CDR3, as DNA: TGTGCCAGCAGCTCCTCCTATGGGTCCGGGGCCAACGTCCTGACTTTC.

This clonotype was counted between two and nine times. The chain is built from TRBV20-1 and TRBJ2-7; no clear D gene. Per the germline V gene, CDR1 is DFQATT and CDR2 is SNEGSKA (reference sequence). V was trimmed by 2 bases and J by 1 base, leaving 9 bases between them. This CDR3 has 13 residues. The DNA of the CDR3 is TGCAGTGCTAGATTGCTAGGGTCCTACGAGCAGTACTTC. It encodes CSARLLGSYEQYF.

The CDR3 DNA reads TGTGCCAGCAGTGACTCGATTGTCGGCGGGAGACTCCACTACGAGCAGTACTTC. It encodes CASSDSIVGGRLHYEQYF. V and J are TRBV6-4 and TRBJ2-7, with 7 bases lining up with TRBD2. V lost 0 bases to trimming and J lost 3 bases; unmatched junction nucleotides: 14. Germline-derived CDR1 and CDR2 are MRHNA and SNTAGT. The CDR3 extends over 18 amino acids.

This clonotype was seen ten or more times. The chain recombines TRBV24-1 with TRBJ2-2; the D is unclear. CDR1 and CDR2 (germline): KGHDR, SFDVKD. Trimming stripped 3 bases from V and 6 bases from J, with 13 bases between. The CDR3 spans 15 residues. In DNA, the CDR3 is TGTGCCACCAGTGATCCCCAACGTATTTCCGGGGAGCTGTTTTTT. Translation: CATSDPQRISGELFF.

The chain is built from TRBV20-1 and TRBJ2-7, with 8 bases aligning to TRBD1. The CDR3 runs 14 residues. In germline, CDR1 is DFQATT, CDR2 SNEGSKA (reference sequence). V shed 4 bases and J 2 bases; nucleotides not matched to a gene: 7. CDR3 DNA: TGCAGTGCTACCCCGGCGACAGGGGCCTACGAGCAGTACTTC. Translation: CSATPATGAYEQYF.

The sample holds a few counts of this clonotype. The rearrangement uses TRBV7-2 and TRBJ2-7, with 7 bases matching TRBD1. This CDR3 is 16 amino acids long. V lost 5 bases, J lost 0 bases, and 10 bases stayed unmatched. Germline values: CDR1 SGHTA, CDR2 FQGNSA. The chain's CDR3 is CASSTGQPPISYEQYF. The CDR3 nucleotides read TGTGCCAGCAGCACGGGACAGCCCCCAATCTCCTACGAGCAGTACTTC.

This clonotype was seen more than once but under ten times. The V and J genes are TRBV20-1 and TRBJ1-2; D not certain. The CDR3 contains 12 residues. V lost 4 bases and J lost 0, with 6 bases in between. Germline CDR1 DFQATT, CDR2 SNEGSKA (reference sequence). The DNA for the CDR3 is TGCAGTGCTACGTTCTCTAACTATGGCTACACCTTC. Its translation is CSATFSNYGYTF.

This clonotype was picked up a small number of times. The gene calls are TRBV7-8 and TRBJ2-1, with TRBD2 matching over 14 bases. The CDR3 is 20 residues long. V lost 0 bases, J lost 0 bases, and 7 bases stayed unmatched. Germline loops: CDR1 SGHVS, CDR2 FQNEAQ. The CDR3 sequence: CASSLASGTSGRTSYNEQFF. The CDR3 bases are TGTGCCAGCAGCTTAGCCTCCGGGACTAGCGGGAGAACCTCCTACAATGAGCAGTTCTTC.

This clonotype was detected a few times. The genes are TRBV7-8 and TRBJ2-1; D is unclear. V was shortened by 5 bases and J by 0 bases, with 11 bases between the two germline ends. The CDR3 loop spans 15 amino acids. The germline CDR1 and CDR2 sequences are SGHVS and FQNEAQ. This chain's CDR3 is CASSLRLRSYNEQFF. The DNA for the CDR3 is TGTGCCAGCAGCCTCCGACTTCGCTCCTACAATGAGCAGTTCTTC.

The chain links TRBV10-3 to TRBJ2-3; D uncertain. V was cut by 0 bases and J by 2 bases, with 15 bases left in between. Looked up from germline, CDR1 is ENHRY and CDR2 is SYGVKD. The CDR3 is 17 amino acids. The CDR3: CAISESRVGDFTDTQYF. DNA for the CDR3: TGTGCCATCAGTGAGTCTCGGGTAGGAGATTTCACAGATACGCAGTATTTT.

The chain recombines TRBV7-9 with TRBJ1-3; no reliable D call. Germline lookup yields CDR1 SEHNR and CDR2 FQNEAQ (reference sequence). Between the trimmed V and J ends, which lost 2 bases and 4 bases, there was a span of 12 bases. The CDR3 length is 15 residues. DNA of the CDR3: TGTGCCAGCAGCTTAAGGGTAACCGAGGGAAACACCATATATTTT. Its protein is CASSLRVTEGNTIYF.

The chain links TRBV11-2 to TRBJ2-2; 13 bases fit TRBD2. The germline gives CDR1 SGHAT, CDR2 FQNNGV. The CDR3 consists of 18 residues. The J segment lost 0 bases and the V segment lost 5 bases, leaving 6 bases of the junction unmatched. Here the CDR3 DNA reads TGTGCCAGCAGCGCCCCGGGACTAGCGGGACCGAACACCGGGGAGCTGTTTTTT. This codes for CASSAPGLAGPNTGELFF.

This clonotype was counted a few times. This chain links TRBV25-1 with TRBJ2-2; 9 positions agree with TRBD1. Trimming removed 5 bases from V and 1 base from J; junction bases left unmatched: 17. Per the germline V gene, CDR1 is MGHDK and CDR2 is SYGVNS. The CDR3 spans 20 residues. CDR3 DNA: TGTGCCAGCAGTTCCTATACCGGGACAGGGCTTCGATTGAACACCGGGGAGCTGTTTTTT. Protein: CASSSYTGTGLRLNTGELFF.

V and J are TRBV20-1 and TRBJ1-1; 8 nucleotides agree with TRBD1. Trimming took 6 bases from V and 4 from J; bases not matched to a gene: 10. This CDR3 has 14 amino acids. Germline CDR1 and CDR2: DFQATT and SNEGSKA (reference sequence). CDR3 protein: CSARDRLQTTEAFF. Written as DNA, the CDR3 is TGCAGTGCCAGGGACAGGCTCCAGACCACTGAAGCTTTCTTT.

The table lists this clonotype with a few counts. V is TRBV5-6 and J is TRBJ1-1; D not resolved. The germline CDR1 and CDR2 sequences are SGHDT and YYEEEE. The CDR3 is made up of 13 amino acids. V lost 3 bases and J lost 8, with 14 bases in between. The CDR3 DNA reads TGTGCCAGCAGCTCGAGGCGGGCAGCCGAAGCTTTCTTT. It is translated as CASSSRRAAEAFF. The full variable domain, in which reference TRBV5-6 and TRBJ1-1 provide the parts outside the CDR3, is DAGVTQSPTHLIKTRGQQVTLRCSPKSGHDTVSWYQQALGQGPQFIFQYYEEEERQRGNFPDRFSGHQFPNYSSELNVNALLLGDSALYLCASSSRRAAEAFFGQGTRLTVV.

This clonotype was picked up a small number of times. The rearrangement joins TRBV20-1 to TRBJ2-5; D remains ambiguous. The V end lost 3 bases, the J end lost 5 bases, and 13 bases lay between the germline ends. CDR3 length: 13 residues. Germline CDR1 is DFQATT and CDR2 is SNEGSKA (reference sequence). CDR3 DNA sequence: TGCAGTGCTAGTTTAGTAGTTAGGGAGACCCAGTACTTC. This translates into CSASLVVRETQYF.